Presented here are 11 T cell receptor beta chains from one specimen sequenced in a study of CD8+CD57+ T cells in acquired aplastic anemia. The TCR beta profiling, which covered VDJ combination and CDR3 sequence, was carried out using genomic DNA as the template. TCRdb fed the reads into MiXCR, producing one record per CDR3 protein. The sample has around 140,000 distinct CDR3 sequences, roughly 40% seen once. Sequenced material: sorted CD4+, CD8+, or CD8+CD57+ T cells (not recorded which) from PBMCs. Receptors were obtained from a human donor in good health, serving as a control.

This clonotype was counted many times. This chain connects TRBV5-8 to TRBJ2-7; D is unresolved. This CDR3 region has 13 residues. V lost 4 bases, J lost 0 bases, and 8 bases lay in between. CDR1 is SGHTS, CDR2 YDEGEE, per germline. The CDR3 DNA reads as TGTGCCAGCAGCCCCCCCGACTCCTACGAGCAGTACTTC. Encoded protein: CASSPPDSYEQYF.

The V and J genes are TRBV19 and TRBJ1-6, with D uncertain. V was trimmed by 5 bases and J by 5 bases, leaving 13 bases between them. Germline V lookup: CDR1 LNHDA, CDR2 SQIVND (reference sequence). The CDR3 runs 15 residues. The DNA for the CDR3 is TGTGCCAGTAGTCAAGGCCGACTCGATAATTCACCCCTCCACTTT. Translated, it gives CASSQGRLDNSPLHF.

This clonotype was seen ten or more times. The DNA for the CDR3 is TGTGCCAGCAGTGGAGACAGCGCTAATACGCAGTATTTT. Residues: CASSGDSANTQYF. V usage is TRBV2 and J usage is TRBJ2-3; D is perhaps TRBD1 (5 bases). Per germline, CDR1 SNHLY and CDR2 FYNNEI. The CDR3 extends over 13 amino acids. Trimming cost V 4 bases and J 7 bases, with 12 bases left between them.

J is TRBJ1-2 and V is TRBV18, with 9 bases lining up with TRBD1. From germline, CDR1 is KGHSH and CDR2 LQKENI. The CDR3 extends over 15 amino acids. Unmatched junction bases numbered 13, after V lost 6 bases and J lost 8 bases. CDR3 amino acids: CASSLKQGATSGYTF. DNA for the CDR3: TGTGCCAGCTCCCTTAAACAGGGGGCAACTTCGGGCTACACCTTC.

This clonotype was observed at least ten times. The V call is TRBV12-3 or TRBV12-4, the J call TRBJ1-5; D is undetermined. The CDR3 extends over 13 amino acids. V was pared by 6 bases and J by 3 bases, with 9 bases between. CDR3 nucleotides: TGTGCCAGCAGCCCCGTTCCCAATCAGCCCCAGCATTTT. Amino acids: CASSPVPNQPQHF.

This clonotype was detected ten times or more. The CDR3 DNA reads TGTGCCAGCAGTTACGACATGGGGGCGAATTCACCCCTCCACTTT. Amino acid sequence: CASSYDMGANSPLHF. V is TRBV6-5 and J is TRBJ1-6; D is perhaps TRBD1 (6 bases). The V and J ends lost 2 bases and 7 bases respectively, with 12 bases between them. This CDR3 has 15 amino acids. Per germline, CDR1 MNHEY and CDR2 SVGAGI.

As regards this clonotype: A much larger clone sits a single nucleotide away, making a read error possible. The gene calls are TRBV12-3 or TRBV12-4 and TRBJ1-1; no reliable D call. There are 11 residues in the CDR3. V dropped 5 bases and J dropped 8 bases, with 9 bases sitting between them. CDR3 coding DNA: TGTGCCAGCAGTGGAGAGGCAGAAGCTTTCTTT. This gives the protein CASSGEAEAFF.

The J gene is TRBJ1-1, the V gene TRBV3-1, with D perhaps matching TRBD1 (5 bases). With 8 bases removed from V and 1 base from J, the gap between germline ends came to 14 bases. The CDR3 has 14 residues. Germline V gene sequence: CDR1 LGHDT, CDR2 YNNKEL (reference sequence). CDR3 nucleotides: TGTGCCAGCGGCCTGGGGGGGAGGAACACTGAAGCTTTCTTT. Its protein product is CASGLGGRNTEAFF.

This clonotype was detected many times. The chain joins TRBV7-4 to TRBJ1-5; D unclear. The CDR3 length is 16 residues. V lost 7 bases and J lost 0, with 16 bases in between. Germline assignment: CDR1 SGHVT and CDR2 SQSDAQ. The CDR3 loop reads CASTRSGSNSNQPQHF. In DNA, the CDR3 is TGTGCCAGCACCCGATCTGGGTCGAATAGCAATCAGCCCCAGCATTTT.

This clonotype has a count of ten or more. The rearrangement uses TRBV2 and TRBJ1-5; D is unclear. The CDR3 is 13 residues long. Trimming shortened V by 6 bases and J by 3 bases, and 9 bases separated the two germline ends. Germline V gene data show CDR1 as SNHLY and CDR2 as FYNNEI. This CDR3 reads CASRHRDNQPQHF. The CDR3 DNA sequence: TGTGCCAGCAGGCACCGAGACAATCAGCCCCAGCATTTT.

J is TRBJ2-7 and V is TRBV5-1, with 7 positions matching TRBD1. Per the germline V gene, CDR1 is SGHRS and CDR2 is YFSETQ. Trimming cost V 7 bases and J 2 bases; bases outside gene matches: 6. This CDR3 is built from 13 residues. This CDR3 reads CASFHGTAYEQYF. DNA of the CDR3: TGCGCCAGCTTCCACGGGACAGCCTACGAGCAGTACTTC.